The 9 T cell receptor beta chains below all came from one sample that was sequenced in a study of CXCR3-negative and CXCR3-positive naive CD8 T cells. Overall study results and limits: Naive cells positive for CXCR3 carried more hydrophobic TRB CDR3s than CXCR3-negative ones.

The authors prepared UMI-labeled TRB cDNA libraries by 5' RACE. TCRdb reprocessed the 5' RACE reads and keeps a single row for each CDR3 protein, giving no DNA. The sample totals 100,000 to 150,000 distinct CDR3 sequences. These TCRs' antigens remain unknown. Material: naive CXCR3+ CD8+ T cells from blood. Specified subset: CD45RO-CCR7+CD27+CD95- naive CD8+ T cells expressing CXCR3 (TNR3+). The receptor source for this set is a human donor in good health. Some clones in this sample may be carry-over from other donors' samples.

The chain recombines TRBV7-6 with TRBJ2-2; TCRdb returns TRBD2, unconfirmable since there is no DNA. CDR3 length: 15 amino acids. The germline V gene encodes CDR1 SGHVS and CDR2 FNYEAQ. CDR3 sequence: CASSDGGGGTGELFF.

The chain uses TRBV7-3 and TRBJ1-1; TCRdb selects TRBD1, and the lack of DNA leaves this call unchecked. Germline assignment: CDR1 SGHTA and CDR2 FQGTGA. This CDR3 has 16 amino acids. The CDR3 sequence is CASSLTGQGVGTEAFF.

The rearrangement links TRBV30 to TRBJ1-6. The CDR3 spans 14 residues. CDR1 and CDR2 from the germline V gene are GTSNPN and SVGIG (reference sequence). CDR3 protein: CAWSQSSYNSPLHF. The full variable domain, completed using reference TRBV30 and TRBJ1-6, is SQTIHQWPATLVQPVGSPLSLECTVEGTSNPNLYWYRQAAGRGLQLLFYSVGIGQISSEVPQNLSASRPQDRQFILSSKKLLLSDSGFYLCAWSQSSYNSPLHFGNGTRLTVT.

The gene calls are TRBV15 and TRBJ1-5. The CDR3 covers 16 residues. Germline V gene sequence: CDR1 LNHNV, CDR2 YYDKDF (reference sequence). The chain's CDR3 is CATSRDGWDFNQPQHF.

This chain joins TRBV30 and TRBJ1-1. This CDR3 contains 11 residues. Germline CDR1 and CDR2: GTSNPN and SVGIG (reference sequence). The chain's CDR3 is CARKGITEAFF.

The chain is built from TRBV27 and TRBJ2-3; no DNA is available, so the TRBD2 call from TCRdb remains unchecked. The CDR3 sequence is 18 residues long. Germline values: CDR1 MNHEY, CDR2 SMNVEV (reference sequence). CDR3 sequence reads: CASSFSLAGPDRGDTQYF.

This chain connects TRBV28 to TRBJ2-1; without DNA, the TCRdb call of TRBD1 cannot be checked. Per germline, CDR1 MDHEN and CDR2 SYDVKM. The CDR3 totals 16 residues. CDR3: CASSLPGVGWLDEQFF.

V usage is TRBV6-6 and J usage is TRBJ1-2; TCRdb reports TRBD1, a call that lacks DNA to check it against. The germline V gene encodes CDR1 MNHNY and CDR2 SVGAGI (reference sequence). This CDR3 has 15 residues. The CDR3 sequence is CASSYNEDPVDHYTF.

V is TRBV7-3 and J is TRBJ2-1. Germline values: CDR1 SGHTA, CDR2 FQGTGA. The length of the CDR3 is 13 residues. CDR3 in amino acids: CASAASPYNEQFF.